Sequencing of this T cell receptor beta chain was carried out in a study of CD8 T cells in Susac syndrome. Whole-study findings and limits: The authors acknowledged that the study's TCR sequencing and HLA analysis involved relatively few individuals.

The CDR3 contains 11 residues. CDR1 is SGHRS, CDR2 YFSETQ, per germline. The V and J ends lost 2 bases and 10 bases respectively, with 7 bases between them. Points on this clonotype: What it binds is unknown.

When the RNA was reverse transcribed, random hexamers were used with an input of roughly 0.5 to 1 ug. The immunoSEQ assay covered 54 Vbeta and 13 Jbeta segments for CDR3. MiXCR, run by TCRdb on the immunoSEQ multiplex PCR reads, gives a single entry per CDR3 protein. The repertoire holds about 280,000 distinct CDR3 sequences, with approximately 85% as singletons. The T cells that were sequenced for TCR beta were CD8+ and CD4+ cells from blood. The multiple sclerosis control cohort comprised treatment-naive individuals presenting with stable or active relapsing-remitting disease. The sequence was collected from a human donor with multiple sclerosis. The rearrangement links TRBV5-1 to TRBJ2-1; maybe TRBD1 (6 bases). Sequenced sample: CD8+ T cells from PBMCs. The CDR3 bases are TGCGCCAGCAGCTTCAGGGGCGAGCAGTTCTTC. Translated: CASSFRGEQFF.